This T cell receptor beta chain was captured by sequencing in a study of beta chain features in type 1 diabetes. V was trimmed by 3 bases and J by 1 base, leaving 7 bases between them. The CDR3 contains 15 residues. The germline V gene has CDR1 MNHEY and CDR2 SMNVEV (reference sequence). The isolated RNA, all of it, was reverse transcribed, so expressed TCRB transcripts were what got sequenced. The data were produced by immunoSEQ multiplex PCR, yet TCRdb's version contains in-frame clones alone and is incomplete. The sample consists of approximately 120,000 clones, about 40% of them appearing once. Sequenced sample: stem cell memory CD4+ T cells from blood. This clonotype originated in a woman younger than 35 in good health. The chain has TRBV27 and TRBJ2-6; D perhaps matches TRBD2 (6 bases). CDR3 bases: TGTGCCAGCAGTTTTCGGGGGTCTGGGGCCAACGTCCTGACTTTC. Its protein product is CASSFRGSGANVLTF.